This T cell receptor (beta chain) was obtained from a study of T cells in Graves' hyperthyroidism and ophthalmopathy. The study excluded patients with uncontrolled infection, other autoimmune disease, pregnancy or lactation. Clinical symptoms, serum thyroxine, TRAb, thyroid ultrasound and orbital computed tomography informed diagnoses. Researchers amplified the TCR beta CDR3 regions from RNA transcripts. The HTBI primer set served for first-round RT-PCR of the TCR CDR3. A single record per CDR3 protein comes from TCRdb applying MiXCR to the multiplex PCR reads. Of 540,000 or so distinct CDR3 sequences listed, approximately 44% are singletons. The CDR3 is 13 residues long. Germline V gene sequence: CDR1 SGHRS, CDR2 YFSETQ. For this clonotype: An end of the junction does not agree with germline; a read error may underlie this.

The specimen sequenced was peripheral blood or thyroid tissue (not recorded which). This chain joins TRBV5-1 and TRBJ1-4; no definite D call. The origin of this receptor is an adult woman with Graves' disease, either hyperthyroidism or ophthalmopathy (not recorded which). CDR3 DNA sequence: TGCGCCAGCAGCTTAATGGGCCCTGAAAAACTGTTTTTC. Its protein is CASSLMGPEKLFF.